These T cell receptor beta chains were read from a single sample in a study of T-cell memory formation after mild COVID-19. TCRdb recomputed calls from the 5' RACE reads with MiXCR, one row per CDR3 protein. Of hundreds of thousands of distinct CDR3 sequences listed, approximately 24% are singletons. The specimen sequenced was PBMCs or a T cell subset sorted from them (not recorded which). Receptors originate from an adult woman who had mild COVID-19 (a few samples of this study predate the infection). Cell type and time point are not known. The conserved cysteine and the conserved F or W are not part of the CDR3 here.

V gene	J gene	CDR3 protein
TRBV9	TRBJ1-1	ASSAQEADTEAF
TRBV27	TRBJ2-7	ASEDRHSYEQY
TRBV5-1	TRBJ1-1	ASSLDPLRQANTEAF
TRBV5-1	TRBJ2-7	ASSLVAGGPAYEQY
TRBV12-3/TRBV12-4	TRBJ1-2	ASGTATGYYGYT
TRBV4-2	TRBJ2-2	ASSQVYANTGELF
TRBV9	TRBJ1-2	ASSVAGTANYGYT
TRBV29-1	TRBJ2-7	SVEDELAGYYEQY
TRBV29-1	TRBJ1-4	SVGTLTNEKLF
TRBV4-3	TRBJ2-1	ASSQGPSGTYNEQF
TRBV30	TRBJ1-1	AWSVNRGTEAF
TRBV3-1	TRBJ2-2	ASSHRGQTGELF
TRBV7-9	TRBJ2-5	ASSLSSSGRMRETQY
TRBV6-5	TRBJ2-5	ASSYSKRRETQY
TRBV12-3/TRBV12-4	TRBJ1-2	ASSLTGAANYGYT
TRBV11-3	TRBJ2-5	ASSFVTGQETQY
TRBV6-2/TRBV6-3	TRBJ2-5	ASNQWLAGRETQY
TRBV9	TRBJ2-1	ASRSGGADEQF
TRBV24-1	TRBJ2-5	ATSDGGRETQY
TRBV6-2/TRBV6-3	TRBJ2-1	ASSRLADSRYNEQF
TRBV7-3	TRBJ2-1	ASSLWGRGGNEQF
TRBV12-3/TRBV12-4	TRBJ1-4	ASSGGLPSEKLF
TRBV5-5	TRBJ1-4	ACKTGAHIEKLF
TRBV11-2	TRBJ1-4	ASSLLGEGGEKLF
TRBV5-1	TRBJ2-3	ASSPSGGVSTDTQY
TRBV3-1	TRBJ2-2	ASSQERSGHNAGELF
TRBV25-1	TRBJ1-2	ASSAAPYGYT
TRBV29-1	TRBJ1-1	SVEEVGQGDTEAF
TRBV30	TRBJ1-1	AWGRQLNTEAF
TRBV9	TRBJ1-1	ASSVGDGREVTEAF
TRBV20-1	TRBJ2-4	SAPLAGNTKNIQY
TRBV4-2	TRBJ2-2	ASSQAQAGGGTGELF
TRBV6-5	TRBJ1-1	ASSYRGQGGTEAF
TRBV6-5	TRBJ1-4	ASSLDRNEKLI
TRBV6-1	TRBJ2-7	ASTGQDRYEQY
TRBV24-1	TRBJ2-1	ATSDLQGPYNEQF
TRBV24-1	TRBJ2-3	ATSDPSGRGSDTQY
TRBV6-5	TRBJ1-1	ASSYTGTASEAF
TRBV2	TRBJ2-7	ASSEPRGLDEQY
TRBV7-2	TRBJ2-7	ASSPRKGALEQY
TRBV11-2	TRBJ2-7	ASSSPGTLSYEQY
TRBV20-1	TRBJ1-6	SAPDRRSSYNSPLH
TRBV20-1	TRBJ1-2	SAPAGQGHGYT
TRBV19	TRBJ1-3	ASSQGQAGNTIY
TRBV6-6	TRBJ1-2	ATKGTDSDY